This TCR beta chain was identified in a study of T cell changes during pregnancy in multiple sclerosis. This clone was counted a few times. The V end lost 5 bases, the J end lost 3 bases, and 9 bases lay between the germline ends. The germline CDR1 and CDR2 sequences are MDHEN and SYDVKM. The CDR3 runs to 13 residues. Assay used: immunoSEQ multiplex PCR; TCRdb lists only in-frame clones, some missing. The data hold over 90,000 clones, with 75% to 95% observed a single time. This specimen consisted of peripheral blood, obtained in the second trimester of pregnancy. The TCR comes from a female donor in good health, enrolled as a control in a pregnancy study. The chain links TRBV28 to TRBJ2-3; D is ambiguous. The CDR3 loop is CASSPRQTDTQYF. The CDR3 nucleotides are TGTGCCAGCAGTCCCAGGCAGACAGATACGCAGTATTTT.